Presented here are 7 T cell receptor beta chains from one specimen sequenced in a study of PD-L1 blockade in urothelial cancer. The time point is: peripheral blood 6 weeks after treatment start. The repertoire was sequenced with immunoSEQ multiplex PCR; TCRdb's copy has only in-frame clones and lacks some. The table records around 80,000 clones, approximately 90% of them present only once. The sample in question was PBMCs, obtained around atezolizumab (anti-PD-L1) treatment. The receptors were gathered from an elderly woman with urothelial cancer.

This rearrangement joins TRBV5-4 to TRBJ2-7, with a tentative D call TRBD2 (5 bases). This CDR3 spans 13 amino acids. In germline, CDR1 is SGHNT, CDR2 YYREEE (reference sequence). Trimming removed 0 bases at V and 3 bases at J, with 7 bases between. The DNA of the CDR3 is TGTGCCAGCAGCTTGGACGGGATCTACGAGCAGTACTTC. Its protein is CASSLDGIYEQYF.

This clone was counted once. The gene calls are TRBV19 and TRBJ1-2, with D unclear. CDR3 length: 14 amino acids. V shed 7 bases and J shed 1 base, with 13 bases lying between them. The V gene's germline CDR1 is LNHDA and CDR2 SQIVND (reference sequence). CDR3 amino acids: CASTPAGSNYGYTF. The CDR3 nucleotides are TGTGCCAGTACCCCCGCGGGAAGTAACTATGGCTACACCTTC.

This clone was observed once. The chain has TRBV25-1 and TRBJ1-1; possibly TRBD1 for D (6 bases). The germline CDR1 and CDR2 sequences are MGHDK and SYGVNS. Trimming removed 10 bases from V and 2 bases from J, with 14 bases in between. This CDR3 has 13 residues. This CDR3 is CATLGHSNTEAFF. CDR3 in DNA: TGTGCCACCCTGGGACACTCAAACACTGAAGCTTTCTTT.

The table lists this clone with a count of one. This rearrangement joins TRBV9 to TRBJ1-3; TRBD1 matches at 11 bases. V was clipped by 3 bases and J by 2 bases; unmatched bases: 7. The germline CDR1 and CDR2 sequences are SGDLS and YYNGEE. This CDR3 is 17 amino acids long. DNA for the CDR3: TGTGCCAGCAGCGACACCGTGGGACAGGGGGCTGGAAACACCATATATTTT. Translating gives CASSDTVGQGAGNTIYF.

The rearrangement links TRBV19 to TRBJ2-5, with TRBD2 identical over 7 bases. This CDR3 has 16 amino acids. V was pared by 3 bases and J by 2 bases, with 9 bases of the junction left unmatched. CDR1 is LNHDA, CDR2 SQIVND, per germline (reference sequence). The CDR3 region has the DNA TGTGCCAGTAGTATGTCTGCGGGAGAGGGTCAAGAGACCCAGTACTTC. Its protein product is CASSMSAGEGQETQYF.

The chain has TRBV2 and TRBJ2-3, with D uncertain. The CDR3 totals 15 residues. Trimming cost V 3 bases and J 2 bases, with 12 bases left between them. The V gene's germline CDR1 is SNHLY and CDR2 FYNNEI. The DNA for the CDR3 is TGTGCCAGCAGTGAGCGGATATCCCCCACAGATACGCAGTATTTT. Translating gives CASSERISPTDTQYF.

This clone appeared a few times. The rearrangement joins TRBV6-5 to TRBJ1-2; TRBD1 matches 7 bases. The CDR3 spans 14 residues. Looked up from germline, CDR1 is MNHEY and CDR2 is SVGAGI. V dropped 5 bases and J dropped 7; count of bases not matched to a gene: 10. The CDR3 sequence is CASSAGQAGSGYTF. The CDR3 DNA reads as TGTGCCAGCAGTGCCGGACAGGCAGGTTCTGGCTACACCTTC.